This T cell receptor beta chain was identified in a study of Ad26.COV2.S vaccination and SARS-CoV-2 variants. General observations from the study: It was vaccine recipients, not placebo recipients, who had the higher spike-specific TCR breadth.

Sequencing was performed with immunoSEQ multiplex PCR; in TCRdb, only in-frame clones are kept and a portion is missing. The table records approximately 400,000 clones, 83% of them present only once. Described treatment: approximately 18 received Ad26.COV2.S at low or high dose, single or two shots; several received placebo; per-sample allocation not given. All samples were drawn on day 63, counting from the first vaccine or placebo injection. At a Boston site, the person donating was an adult of 18-55 years. Comment on this clone: Its antigen is undetermined.

The TCR was taken from a person between 18 and 65 years old who received the Ad26.COV2.S COVID-19 vaccine or a placebo. The starting material was peripheral blood, obtained in a trial of Ad26.COV2.S vaccine versus placebo.

The CDR3 bases are TGTGCCAGCAGTTACTCTACTAGCGGGGGATCCGAGCAGTTCTTC. Protein: CASSYSTSGGSEQFF. V is TRBV6-5 and J is TRBJ2-1; 11 nucleotides align to TRBD2. The V gene's germline CDR1 is MNHEY and CDR2 SVGAGI. Losses at the gene ends were 0 bases for V and 10 bases for J; bases not matched to a gene: 5. This CDR3 region has 15 residues.